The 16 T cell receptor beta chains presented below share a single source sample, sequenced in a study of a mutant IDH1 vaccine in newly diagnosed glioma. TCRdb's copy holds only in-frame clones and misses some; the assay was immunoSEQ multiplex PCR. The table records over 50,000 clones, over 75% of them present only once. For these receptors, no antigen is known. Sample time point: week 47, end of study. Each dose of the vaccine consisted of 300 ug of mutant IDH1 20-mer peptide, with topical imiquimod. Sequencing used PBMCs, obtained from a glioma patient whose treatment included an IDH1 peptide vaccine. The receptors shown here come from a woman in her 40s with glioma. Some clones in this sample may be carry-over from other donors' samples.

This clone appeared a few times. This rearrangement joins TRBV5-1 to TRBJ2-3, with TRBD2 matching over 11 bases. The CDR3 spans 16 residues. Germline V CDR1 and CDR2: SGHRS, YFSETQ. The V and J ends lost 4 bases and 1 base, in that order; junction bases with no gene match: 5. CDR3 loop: CASSQTSGSGTDTQYF. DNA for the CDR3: TGCGCCAGCAGCCAAACTAGCGGGAGTGGCACAGATACGCAGTATTTT.

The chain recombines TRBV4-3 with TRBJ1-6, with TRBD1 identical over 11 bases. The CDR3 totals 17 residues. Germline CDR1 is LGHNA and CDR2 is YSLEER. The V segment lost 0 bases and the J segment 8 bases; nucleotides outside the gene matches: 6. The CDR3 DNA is TGCGCCAGCAGCCAAGATGGGACAGGGGGAAGGTATTCACCCCTCCACTTT. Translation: CASSQDGTGGRYSPLHF.

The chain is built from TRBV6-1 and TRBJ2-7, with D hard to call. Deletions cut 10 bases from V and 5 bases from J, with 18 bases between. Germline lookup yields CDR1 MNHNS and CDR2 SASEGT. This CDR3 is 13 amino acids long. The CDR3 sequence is CATERYFENEQYF. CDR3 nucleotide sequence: TGTGCCACAGAAAGGTACTTTGAAAACGAGCAGTACTTC.

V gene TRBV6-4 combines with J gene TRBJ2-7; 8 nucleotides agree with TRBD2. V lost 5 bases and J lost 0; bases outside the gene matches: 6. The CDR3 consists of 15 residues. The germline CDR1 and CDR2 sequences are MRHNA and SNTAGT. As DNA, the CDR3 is TGTGCCAGCAGTCCGAGCGGGGGACCCTCCTACGAGCAGTACTTC. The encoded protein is CASSPSGGPSYEQYF.

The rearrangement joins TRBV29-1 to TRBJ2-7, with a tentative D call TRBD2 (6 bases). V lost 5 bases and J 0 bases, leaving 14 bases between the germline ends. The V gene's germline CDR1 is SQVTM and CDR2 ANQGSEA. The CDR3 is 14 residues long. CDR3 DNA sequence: TGCAGCGTTACCGGGACTGGAAGCTCCTACGAGCAGTACTTC. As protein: CSVTGTGSSYEQYF.

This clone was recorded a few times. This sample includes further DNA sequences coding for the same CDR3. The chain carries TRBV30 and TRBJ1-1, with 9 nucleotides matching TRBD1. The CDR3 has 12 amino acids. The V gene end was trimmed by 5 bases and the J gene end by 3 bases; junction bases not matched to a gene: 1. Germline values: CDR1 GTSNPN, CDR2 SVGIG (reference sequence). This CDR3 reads CAWGDRDTEAFF. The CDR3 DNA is TGTGCCTGGGGGGACAGGGACACTGAAGCTTTCTTT.

The CDR3 is CASSLGSNEAFF. CDR3 nucleotides: TGTGCCAGCAGCTTGGGCAGCAATGAAGCTTTCTTT. This rearrangement joins TRBV5-6 to TRBJ1-1, with D uncertain. The CDR3 has 12 amino acids. The V gene's germline CDR1 is SGHDT and CDR2 YYEEEE. V lost 0 bases and J lost 7, with 7 bases in between. Full variable domain (missing parts from reference TRBV5-6 and TRBJ1-1): DAGVTQSPTHLIKTRGQQVTLRCSPKSGHDTVSWYQQALGQGPQFIFQYYEEEERQRGNFPDRFSGHQFPNYSSELNVNALLLGDSALYLCASSLGSNEAFFGQGTRLTVV.

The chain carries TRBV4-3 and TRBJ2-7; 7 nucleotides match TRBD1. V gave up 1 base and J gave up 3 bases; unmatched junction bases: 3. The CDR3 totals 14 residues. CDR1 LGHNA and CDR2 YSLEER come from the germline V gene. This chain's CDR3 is CASSQVQGDYEQYF. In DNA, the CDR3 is TGCGCCAGCAGCCAAGTTCAGGGGGACTACGAGCAGTACTTC.

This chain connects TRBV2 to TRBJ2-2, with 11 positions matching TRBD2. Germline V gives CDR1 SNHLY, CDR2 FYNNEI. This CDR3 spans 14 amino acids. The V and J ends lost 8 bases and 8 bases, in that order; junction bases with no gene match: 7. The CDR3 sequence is CASFSGGASGELFF. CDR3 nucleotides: TGTGCCAGCTTTAGCGGGGGGGCCTCTGGGGAGCTGTTTTTT.

CDR3 residues: CASNRGLVAGETQYF. The CDR3 coding sequence is TGTGCCAGCAACAGAGGGCTAGTTGCAGGGGAGACCCAGTACTTC. The chain has TRBV7-8 and TRBJ2-5, with D tentatively TRBD1 or TRBD2 (5 bases each). The CDR3 runs 15 residues. V lost 7 bases to trimming and J lost 5 bases, with 20 bases between them. Germline lookup yields CDR1 SGHVS and CDR2 FQNEAQ.

The CDR3 DNA is TGTGCCAGCAGCTTAAACAACGGGGAGACCCAGTACTTC. Its translation: CASSLNNGETQYF. This chain links TRBV11-3 with TRBJ2-5; no reliable D call. CDR3 length: 13 residues. V gave up 2 bases and J gave up 5 bases, with 9 bases separating them. The germline CDR1 and CDR2 sequences are SGHNT and YENEEA.

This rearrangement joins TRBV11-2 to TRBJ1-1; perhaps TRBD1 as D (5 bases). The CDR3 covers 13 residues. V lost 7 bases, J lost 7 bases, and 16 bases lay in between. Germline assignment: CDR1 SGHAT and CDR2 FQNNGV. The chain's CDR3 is CASTTAGGLEAFF. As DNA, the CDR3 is TGTGCCAGCACCACGGCGGGGGGTCTTGAAGCTTTCTTT.

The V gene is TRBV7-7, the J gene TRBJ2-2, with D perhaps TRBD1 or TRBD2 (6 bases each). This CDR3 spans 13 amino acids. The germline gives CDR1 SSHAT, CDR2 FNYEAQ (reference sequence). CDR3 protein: CASGTGPTGELFF. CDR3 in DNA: TGTGCTAGCGGAACAGGGCCTACCGGGGAGCTGTTTTTT.

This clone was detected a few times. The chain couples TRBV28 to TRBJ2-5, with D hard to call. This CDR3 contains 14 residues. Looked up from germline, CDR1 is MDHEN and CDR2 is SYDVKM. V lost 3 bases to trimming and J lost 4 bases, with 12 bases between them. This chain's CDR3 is CASSFYAFRETQYF. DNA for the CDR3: TGTGCCAGCAGTTTCTATGCCTTCCGAGAGACCCAGTACTTC. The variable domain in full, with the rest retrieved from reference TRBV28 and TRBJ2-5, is DVKVTQSSRYLVKRTGEKVFLECVQDMDHENMFWYRQDPGLGLRLIYFSYDVKMKEKGDIPEGYSVSREKKERFSLILESASTNQTSMYLCASSFYAFRETQYFGPGTRLLVL.

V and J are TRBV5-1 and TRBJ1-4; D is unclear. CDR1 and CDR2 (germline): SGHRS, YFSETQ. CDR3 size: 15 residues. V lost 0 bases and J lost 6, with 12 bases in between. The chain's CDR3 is CASSLAGRADEKLFF. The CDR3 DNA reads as TGCGCCAGCAGCTTGGCGGGCAGAGCTGATGAAAAACTGTTTTTT.

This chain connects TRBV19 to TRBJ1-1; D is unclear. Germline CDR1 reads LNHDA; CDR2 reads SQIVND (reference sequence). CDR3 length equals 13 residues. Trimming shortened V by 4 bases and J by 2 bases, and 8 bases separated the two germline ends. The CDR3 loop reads CASSTLANTEAFF. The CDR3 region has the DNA TGTGCCAGTAGTACCCTCGCCAACACTGAAGCTTTCTTT.